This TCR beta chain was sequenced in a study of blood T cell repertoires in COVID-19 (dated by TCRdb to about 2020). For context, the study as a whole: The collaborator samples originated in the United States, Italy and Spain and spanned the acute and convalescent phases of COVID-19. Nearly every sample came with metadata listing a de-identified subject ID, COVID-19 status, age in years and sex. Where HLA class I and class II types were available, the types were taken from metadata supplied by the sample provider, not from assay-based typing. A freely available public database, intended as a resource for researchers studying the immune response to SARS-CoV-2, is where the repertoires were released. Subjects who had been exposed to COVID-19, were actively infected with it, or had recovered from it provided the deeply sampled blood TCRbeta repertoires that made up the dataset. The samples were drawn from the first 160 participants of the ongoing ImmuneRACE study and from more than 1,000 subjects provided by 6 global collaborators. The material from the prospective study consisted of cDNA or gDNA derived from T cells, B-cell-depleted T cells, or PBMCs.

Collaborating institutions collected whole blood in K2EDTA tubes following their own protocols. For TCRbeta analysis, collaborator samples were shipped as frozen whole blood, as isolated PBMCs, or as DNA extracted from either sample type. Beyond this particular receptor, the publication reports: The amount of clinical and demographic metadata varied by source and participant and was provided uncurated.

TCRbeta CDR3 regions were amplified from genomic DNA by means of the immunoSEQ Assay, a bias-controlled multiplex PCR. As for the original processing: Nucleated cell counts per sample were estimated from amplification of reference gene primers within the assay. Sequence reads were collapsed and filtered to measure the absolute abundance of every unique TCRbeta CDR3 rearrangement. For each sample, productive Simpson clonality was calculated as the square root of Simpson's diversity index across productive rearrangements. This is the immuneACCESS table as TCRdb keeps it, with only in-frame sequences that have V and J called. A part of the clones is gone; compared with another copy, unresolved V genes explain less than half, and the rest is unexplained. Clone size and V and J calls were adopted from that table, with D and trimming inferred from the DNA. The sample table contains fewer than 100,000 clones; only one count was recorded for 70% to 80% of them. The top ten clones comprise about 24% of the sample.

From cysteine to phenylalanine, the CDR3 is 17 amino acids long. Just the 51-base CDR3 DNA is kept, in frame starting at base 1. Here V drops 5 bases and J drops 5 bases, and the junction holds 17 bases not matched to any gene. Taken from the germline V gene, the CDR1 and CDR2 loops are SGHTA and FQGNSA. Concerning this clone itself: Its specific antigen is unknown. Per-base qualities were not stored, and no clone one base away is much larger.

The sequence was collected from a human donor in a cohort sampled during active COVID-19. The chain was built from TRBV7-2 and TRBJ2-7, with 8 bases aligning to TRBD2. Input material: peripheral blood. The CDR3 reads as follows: CASSQQQAGVSLNEQYF. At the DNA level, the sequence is TGTGCCAGCAGCCAGCAACAAGCGGGAGTGTCTCTGAACGAGCAGTACTTC.